This TCR beta chain came from a study of cytomegalovirus exposure and HLA in healthy donors. Vbeta (60) and Jbeta (13) primers were used in the PCR. Here immunoSEQ multiplex PCR was the method, and the copy in TCRdb shows in-frame clones only, minus some. The table has 200,000 to 250,000 clones, around four fifths seen once. The J segment lost 7 bases and the V segment lost 4 bases, leaving 11 bases of the junction unmatched. The CDR3 consists of 16 residues. CDR1 is MDHEN and CDR2 is SYDVKM in the germline V gene. This clone came up once. The chain combines TRBV28 with TRBJ2-1, with 9 bases fitting TRBD2. This receptor was obtained from a male donor in good health and CMV-seronegative. The sequencing sample was made of PBMCs. CDR3 bases: TGTGCCAGCAGTTCCCCCTTGGGACTAGCTATTAATGAGCAGTTCTTC. It encodes CASSSPLGLAINEQFF. Supplemented by reference TRBV28 and TRBJ2-1, the full variable domain reads DVKVTQSSRYLVKRTGEKVFLECVQDMDHENMFWYRQDPGLGLRLIYFSYDVKMKEKGDIPEGYSVSREKKERFSLILESASTNQTSMYLCASSSPLGLAINEQFFGPGTRLTVL.